The 17 T cell receptor beta chains below all came from one sample that was sequenced in a study of T-cell memory formation after mild COVID-19. A single record per CDR3 protein comes from TCRdb applying MiXCR to the 5' RACE reads. In the table there are 170,000 or so distinct CDR3 sequences, around 30% of which are singletons. The sequencing sample was made of PBMCs or a T cell subset sorted from them (not recorded which). Receptors were obtained from an adult woman who had mild COVID-19 (a few samples of this study predate the infection). Cell type and time point are not known.

This clonotype came up a few times. V usage is TRBV5-6 and J usage is TRBJ1-2, with a possible D match to TRBD1 (5 bases). The CDR3 loop spans 13 amino acids. CDR1 and CDR2 from the germline V gene are SGHDT and YYEEEE. V lost 0 bases to trimming and J lost 6 bases, with 9 bases between them. The CDR3 DNA sequence: TGTGCCAGCAGCTTGGAAGAAGGGGATGGCTACACCTTC. Protein sequence: CASSLEEGDGYTF. The full variable domain, with the rest looked up from reference TRBV5-6 and TRBJ1-2, is DAGVTQSPTHLIKTRGQQVTLRCSPKSGHDTVSWYQQALGQGPQFIFQYYEEEERQRGNFPDRFSGHQFPNYSSELNVNALLLGDSALYLCASSLEEGDGYTFGSGTRLTVV.

This clonotype was observed a handful of times. This chain links TRBV20-1 with TRBJ1-2; TRBD1 might be the D (5 bases). Trimming cost V 4 bases and J 0 bases, with 21 bases left between them. Per the germline V gene, CDR1 is DFQATT and CDR2 is SNEGSKA (reference sequence). The CDR3 sequence is 17 residues long. The CDR3 reads CSANSGPEGTPNYGYTF. For the CDR3, the DNA is TGCAGTGCTAACAGTGGGCCAGAAGGGACTCCTAACTATGGCTACACCTTC.

This clonotype was observed a few times. The gene calls are TRBV3-1 and TRBJ2-7; 7 bases match TRBD2. The CDR3 runs to 15 residues. Trimming took 4 bases from V and 1 from J; bases not matched to a gene: 7. Germline V lookup: CDR1 LGHDT, CDR2 YNNKEL (reference sequence). The CDR3 DNA sequence: TGTGCCAGCAGCCCCCGGGCTAGCGGTTCCTACGAGCAGTACTTC. It translates to CASSPRASGSYEQYF.

This clonotype showed up just a few times. V is TRBV27 and J is TRBJ1-2, with TRBD1 identical over 8 bases. The V gene's germline CDR1 is MNHEY and CDR2 SMNVEV (reference sequence). This CDR3 has 15 amino acids. V shed 4 bases and J 3 bases; nucleotides not matched to a gene: 7. The CDR3 is CASSSWDRRDYGYTF. CDR3 sequence (DNA): TGTGCCAGCAGTTCATGGGACAGGAGGGACTATGGCTACACCTTC.

The chain recombines TRBV29-1 with TRBJ2-5; D not certain. CDR1 and CDR2 (germline): SQVTM, ANQGSEA. The V and J ends lost 7 bases and 1 base respectively, with 13 bases between them. This CDR3 comprises 13 residues. The CDR3 DNA reads as TGCAGCGCCTCCAGGATTTTCCAAGAGACCCAGTACTTC. As protein: CSASRIFQETQYF.

This chain links TRBV30 with TRBJ1-2; D is undetermined. The CDR3 covers 14 residues. CDR1 and CDR2 from the germline V gene are GTSNPN and SVGIG (reference sequence). Trimming stripped 4 bases from V and 3 bases from J, with 15 bases between. The CDR3 protein is CAWTSLEDYYGYTF. Here the CDR3 DNA reads TGTGCCTGGACCTCCCTCGAGGACTACTATGGCTACACCTTC.

The chain has TRBV24-1 and TRBJ2-2; possible D gene TRBD2, 5 bases. In germline, CDR1 is KGHDR, CDR2 SFDVKD. Trimming removed 4 bases at V and 0 bases at J, with 11 bases between. CDR3 length equals 16 residues. The CDR3 is CATSDPSGANTGELFF. CDR3 DNA sequence: TGTGCCACCAGTGACCCGTCCGGGGCGAACACCGGGGAGCTGTTTTTT.

The chain combines TRBV9 with TRBJ2-2; D is possibly TRBD2 (6 bases). Germline CDR1 SGDLS, CDR2 YYNGEE. The CDR3 consists of 15 residues. V was trimmed by 3 bases and J by 1 base, leaving 10 bases between them. The CDR3 nucleotides read TGTGCCAGCAGCGAGACGCGGGGGAACACCGGGGAGCTGTTTTTT. It codes for CASSETRGNTGELFF.

V usage is TRBV29-1 and J usage is TRBJ1-4, with D maybe TRBD1 (5 bases). Looked up from germline, CDR1 is SQVTM and CDR2 is ANQGSEA. CDR3 length: 13 amino acids. The V end lost 5 bases, the J end lost 8 bases, and 15 bases lay between the germline ends. In nucleotides, the CDR3 is TGCAGCGTTCCCGGGGACCCGGGGGAAAAACTGTTTTTT. It translates to CSVPGDPGEKLFF.

The chain combines TRBV5-6 with TRBJ2-7; D is unclear. Trimming took 4 bases from V and 3 from J, leaving 8 bases between them. The CDR3 is made up of 12 amino acids. The germline gives CDR1 SGHDT, CDR2 YYEEEE. The CDR3, as DNA: TGTGCCAGCAGCACCTTCAACTACGAGCAGTACTTC. Translation: CASSTFNYEQYF.

This clonotype turned up a few times. The chain links TRBV7-9 to TRBJ1-1; D is possibly TRBD1 (5 bases). Deletions cut 4 bases from V and 0 bases from J, with 15 bases between. CDR3 length: 16 residues. The germline gives CDR1 SEHNR, CDR2 FQNEAQ (reference sequence). CDR3 loop: CASSSYVGDVNTEAFF. As DNA, the CDR3 is TGTGCCAGCAGCTCTTACGTGGGGGATGTGAACACTGAAGCTTTCTTT.

V is TRBV24-1 and J is TRBJ1-4; 9 bases are shared with TRBD1. CDR3 size: 16 residues. Germline CDR1 and CDR2: KGHDR and SFDVKD. Germline trimming cut 4 bases from V and 4 bases from J; bases unmatched to any gene: 6. CDR3 loop: CATSETGTGYNEKLFF. In DNA form, the CDR3 reads TGTGCCACCAGTGAGACGGGGACAGGGTATAATGAAAAACTGTTTTTT.

This clonotype was picked up a small number of times. The chain combines TRBV7-6 with TRBJ2-2, with 11 bases fitting TRBD2. Germline CDR1 SGHVS, CDR2 FNYEAQ. This CDR3 is 19 amino acids long. The ends lost 2 bases at V and 4 bases at J; junction bases unmatched: 12. The CDR3 DNA follows: TGTGCCAGCAGCTTAAAACTCTTAGCGGGAGGGGGATTCACCGGGGAGCTGTTTTTT. The encoded protein is CASSLKLLAGGGFTGELFF.

The gene calls are TRBV7-9 and TRBJ2-2; D is ambiguous. The CDR3 has 13 amino acids. V was cut by 5 bases and J by 1 base, with 5 bases left in between. Germline V gene data show CDR1 as SEHNR and CDR2 as FQNEAQ (reference sequence). The CDR3 loop is CASSAVNTGELFF. The CDR3 DNA reads TGTGCCAGCAGCGCCGTGAACACCGGGGAGCTGTTTTTT.

This chain links TRBV5-1 with TRBJ2-3, with 11 bases that match TRBD2. The length of the CDR3 is 14 residues. Losses at the gene ends were 7 bases for V and 4 bases for J; bases not matched to a gene: 5. From germline, CDR1 is SGHRS and CDR2 YFSETQ. The DNA for the CDR3 is TGCGCCAGCCAAACTAGCGGGAGTTCAGATACGCAGTATTTT. Its translation: CASQTSGSSDTQYF. The full variable domain, with the rest looked up from reference TRBV5-1 and TRBJ2-3, is KAGVTQTPRYLIKTRGQQVTLSCSPISGHRSVSWYQQTPGQGLQFLFEYFSETQRNKGNFPGRFSGRQFSNSRSEMNVSTLELGDSALYLCASQTSGSSDTQYFGPGTRLTVL.

V usage is TRBV4-2 and J usage is TRBJ2-3; the match to TRBD2 covers 9 bases. V lost 4 bases to trimming and J lost 2 bases; unmatched junction nucleotides: 7. CDR1 is LGHNA, CDR2 YNFKEQ, per germline. This CDR3 has 16 amino acids. In nucleotides, the CDR3 is TGTGCCAGCAGCCTTACCGGGACTAGCTACACAGATACGCAGTATTTT. It specifies CASSLTGTSYTDTQYF.

This rearrangement joins TRBV5-6 to TRBJ1-4; the D gene is possibly TRBD1 (5 bases). CDR3 length equals 16 residues. CDR1 SGHDT and CDR2 YYEEEE come from the germline V gene. V lost 4 bases and J 0 bases, leaving 13 bases between the germline ends. CDR3 nucleotides: TGTGCCAGCAGCATCCGAAGGGGAGCAACTAATGAAAAACTGTTTTTT. Protein sequence: CASSIRRGATNEKLFF.